The present TCR beta chain was sequenced within a study of T cell responses to AZD1222 COVID-19 vaccine. Findings and caveats of the study: Spike regions recognized by vaccine-associated CD4 TCRs spanned the protein, led by 160-218 and 743-854. Spike-specific TCR breadth and depth both grew after two AZD1222 doses.

Here immunoSEQ multiplex PCR was the method, and the copy in TCRdb shows in-frame clones only, minus some. The repertoire has about 150,000 clones, 75% to 95% of them found once; the top ten carry under 4%. With regard to this clone: Its antigen remains unidentified.

The ends were cut back, 7 bases at V and 1 base at J, with 10 bases in the middle. The CDR3 spans 13 residues. The germline V gene has CDR1 LNHDA and CDR2 SQIVND (reference sequence). The chain links TRBV19 to TRBJ1-1; D is uncertain. This sample comprised peripheral blood, obtained 28 days after the second AZD1222 dose. This sequence was found in an adult who received the AZD1222 COVID-19 vaccine. The CDR3: CASNERQNTEAFF. In DNA form, the CDR3 reads TGTGCCAGTAACGAGAGGCAGAACACTGAAGCTTTCTTT.